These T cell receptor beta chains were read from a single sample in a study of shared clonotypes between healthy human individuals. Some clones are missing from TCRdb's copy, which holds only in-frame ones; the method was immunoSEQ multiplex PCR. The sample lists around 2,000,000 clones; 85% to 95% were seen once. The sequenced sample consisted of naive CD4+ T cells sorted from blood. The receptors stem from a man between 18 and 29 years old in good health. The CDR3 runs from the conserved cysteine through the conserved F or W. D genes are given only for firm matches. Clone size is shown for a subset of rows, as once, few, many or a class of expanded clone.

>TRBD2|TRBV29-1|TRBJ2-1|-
TGCAGCGTTGATAGCGGGAGAGGCGATGAGCAGTTCTTC
CSVDSGRGDEQFF
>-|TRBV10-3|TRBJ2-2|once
TGTGCCATCAGTGATGACCCTGAGAACACCGGGGAGCTGTTTTTT
CAISDDPENTGELFF
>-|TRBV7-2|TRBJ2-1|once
TGTGCCAGCAGCTTACTCGGAAACTTTGGGGTTGAGCAGTTCTTC
CASSLLGNFGVEQFF
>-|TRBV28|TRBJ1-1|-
TGTGCCAGCAGTTTGGGCAGCCCAGTTGAAGCTTTCTTT
CASSLGSPVEAFF
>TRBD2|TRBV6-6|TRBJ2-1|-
TGTGCCAGCAGTTACCAACTAGCGGGAGGCGGCAATGAGCAGTTCTTC
CASSYQLAGGGNEQFF
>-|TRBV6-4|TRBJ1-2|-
TGTGCCAGCAGTATGCTGGGACAAGGCTATGGCTACACCTTC
CASSMLGQGYGYTF
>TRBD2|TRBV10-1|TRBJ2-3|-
TGCGCCAGCGGACTAGCGGGGGCAGATACGCAGTATTTT
CASGLAGADTQYF
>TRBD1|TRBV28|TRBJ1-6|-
TGTGCCAGCATCCGGACAGGGGGTGAGAATTCACCCCTCCACTTT
CASIRTGGENSPLHF
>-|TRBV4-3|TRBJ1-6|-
TGCGCCAGCAGCCAAGAGTATAGTACGAATTCACCCCTCCACTTT
CASSQEYSTNSPLHF
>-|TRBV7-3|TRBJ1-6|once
TGTGCCAGCAGCTTATATTCCAGGGGCAATAATTCACCCCTCCACTTT
CASSLYSRGNNSPLHF
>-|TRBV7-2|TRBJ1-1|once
TGTGCCAGCAGCTTAGGCCCTTCCTTCACTGAAGCTTTCTTT
CASSLGPSFTEAFF
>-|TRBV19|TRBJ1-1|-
TGTGCCAGTAGTACGAGGGAGATGAGCACTGAAGCTCTCTTC
CASSTREMSTEALF
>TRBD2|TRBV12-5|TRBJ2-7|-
TGTGCTAGTGGTTTCGCACTAGCGGGAGGTTACGAGCAGTACTTC
CASGFALAGGYEQYF
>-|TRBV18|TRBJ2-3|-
TGTGCCAGCTCACCCCCTACAGGGCCGAAGTCACATCAGTATTTT
CASSPPTGPKSHQYF
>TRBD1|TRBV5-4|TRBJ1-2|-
TGTGCCAGCAGCTTGGCGGGACAGGGGAACTATGGCTACACCTTC
CASSLAGQGNYGYTF
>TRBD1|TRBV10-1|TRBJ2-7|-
TGCGCCAGCAGTGACCCCAGACAGGGCTCAACCTACGAGCAGTACTTC
CASSDPRQGSTYEQYF
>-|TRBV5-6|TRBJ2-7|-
TGTGCCAGCAGCCGAGGGTCGACAGGGAGGGAGCAGTACTTC
CASSRGSTGREQYF
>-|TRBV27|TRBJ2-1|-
TGTGCCAGCAGTTCCTTCTACAATGAGCAGTTCTTC
CASSSFYNEQFF